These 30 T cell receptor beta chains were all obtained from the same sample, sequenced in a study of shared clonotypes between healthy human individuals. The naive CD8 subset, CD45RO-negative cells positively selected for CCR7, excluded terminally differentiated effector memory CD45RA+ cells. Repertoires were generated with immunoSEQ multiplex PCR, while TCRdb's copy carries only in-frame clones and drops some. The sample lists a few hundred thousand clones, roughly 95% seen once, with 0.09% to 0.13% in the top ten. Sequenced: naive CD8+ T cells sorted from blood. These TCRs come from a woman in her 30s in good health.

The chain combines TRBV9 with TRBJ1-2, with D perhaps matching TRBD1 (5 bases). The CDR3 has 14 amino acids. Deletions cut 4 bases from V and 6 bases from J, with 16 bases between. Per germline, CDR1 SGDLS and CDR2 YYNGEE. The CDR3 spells CASSFPPGRHGYTF. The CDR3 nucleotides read TGTGCCAGCAGCTTCCCCCCGGGGCGCCATGGCTACACCTTC.

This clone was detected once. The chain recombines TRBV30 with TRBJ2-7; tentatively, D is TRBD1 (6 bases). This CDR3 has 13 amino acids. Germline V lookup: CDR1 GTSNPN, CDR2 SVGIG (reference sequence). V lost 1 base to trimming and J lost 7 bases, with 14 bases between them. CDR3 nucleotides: TGTGCCTGGAGTGGGGGACACGGGGCGGAGCAGTACTTC. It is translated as CAWSGGHGAEQYF.

Here the CDR3 reads CASSQGLAGTPGETQYF. The CDR3 DNA is TGCGCCAGCAGCCAAGGTCTAGCGGGGACTCCGGGAGAGACCCAGTACTTC. The V call is TRBV4-1, the J call TRBJ2-5, with 9 bases aligning to TRBD2. Losses at the gene ends were 1 base for V and 4 bases for J; bases not matched to a gene: 10. CDR1 and CDR2 from the germline V gene are MGHRA and YSYEKL. This CDR3 spans 17 amino acids.

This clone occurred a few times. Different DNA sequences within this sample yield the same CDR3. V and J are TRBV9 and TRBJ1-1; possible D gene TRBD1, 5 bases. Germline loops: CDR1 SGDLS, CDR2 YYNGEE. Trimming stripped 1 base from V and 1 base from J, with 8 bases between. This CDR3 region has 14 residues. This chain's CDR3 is CASSVSGSNTEAFF. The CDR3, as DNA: TGTGCCAGCAGCGTATCAGGGTCGAACACTGAAGCTTTCTTT.

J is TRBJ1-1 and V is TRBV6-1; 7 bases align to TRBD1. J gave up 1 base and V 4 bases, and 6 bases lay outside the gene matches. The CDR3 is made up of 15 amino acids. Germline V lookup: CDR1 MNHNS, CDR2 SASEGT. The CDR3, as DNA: TGTGCCAGCAGTGGCGCACAGGGGTGGAACACTGAAGCTTTCTTT. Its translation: CASSGAQGWNTEAFF.

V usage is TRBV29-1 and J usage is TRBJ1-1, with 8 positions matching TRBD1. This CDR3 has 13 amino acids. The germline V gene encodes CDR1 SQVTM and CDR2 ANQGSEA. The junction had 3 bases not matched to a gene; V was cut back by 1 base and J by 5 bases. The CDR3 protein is CSVEVRQGTEAFF. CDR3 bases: TGCAGCGTTGAAGTTCGACAGGGGACTGAAGCTTTCTTT.

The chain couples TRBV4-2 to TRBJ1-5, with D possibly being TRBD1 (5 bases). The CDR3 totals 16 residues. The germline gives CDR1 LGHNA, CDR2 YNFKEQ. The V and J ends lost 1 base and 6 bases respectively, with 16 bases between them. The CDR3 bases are TGTGCCAGCAGCCAAGCTCTGCGGGACGCCACTCAGCCCCAGCATTTT. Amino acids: CASSQALRDATQPQHF.

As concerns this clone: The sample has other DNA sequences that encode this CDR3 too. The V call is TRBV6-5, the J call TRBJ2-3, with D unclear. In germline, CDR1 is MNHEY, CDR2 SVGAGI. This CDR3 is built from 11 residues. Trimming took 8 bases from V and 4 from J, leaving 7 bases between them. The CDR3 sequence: CASGPADTQYF. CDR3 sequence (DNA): TGTGCCAGCGGGCCAGCAGATACGCAGTATTTT.

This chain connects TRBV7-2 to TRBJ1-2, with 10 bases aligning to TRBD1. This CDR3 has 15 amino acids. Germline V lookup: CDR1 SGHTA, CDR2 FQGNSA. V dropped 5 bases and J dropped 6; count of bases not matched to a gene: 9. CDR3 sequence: CASSLTRTGGDGYTF. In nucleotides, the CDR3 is TGTGCCAGCAGCCTTACACGGACAGGGGGGGATGGCTACACCTTC.

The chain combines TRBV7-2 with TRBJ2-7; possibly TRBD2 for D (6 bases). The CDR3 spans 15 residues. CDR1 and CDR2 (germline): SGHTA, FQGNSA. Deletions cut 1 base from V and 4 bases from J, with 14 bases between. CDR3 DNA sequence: TGTGCCAGCAGCTTAGATTCCGGGAGTGGGTACGAGCAGTACTTC. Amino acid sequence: CASSLDSGSGYEQYF.

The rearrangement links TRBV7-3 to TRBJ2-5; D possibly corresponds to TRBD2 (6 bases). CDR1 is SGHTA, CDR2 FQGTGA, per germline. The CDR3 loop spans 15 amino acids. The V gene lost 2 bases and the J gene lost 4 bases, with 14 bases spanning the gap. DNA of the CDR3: TGTGCCAGCAGCTTATTATGGACGGAGGGAGAGACCCAGTACTTC. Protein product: CASSLLWTEGETQYF. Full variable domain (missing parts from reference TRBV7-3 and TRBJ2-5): GAGVSQTPSNKVTEKGKYVELRCDPISGHTALYWYRQSLGQGPEFLIYFQGTGAADDSGLPNDRFFAVRPEGSVSTLKIQRTERGDSAVYLCASSLLWTEGETQYFGPGTRLLVL.

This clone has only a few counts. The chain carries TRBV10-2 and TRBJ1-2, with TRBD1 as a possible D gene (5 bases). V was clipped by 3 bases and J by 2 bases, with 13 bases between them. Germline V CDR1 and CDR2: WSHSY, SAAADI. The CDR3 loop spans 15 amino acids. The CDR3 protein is CASSDKVEGNYGYTF. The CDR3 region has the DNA TGCGCCAGCAGTGATAAGGTTGAGGGGAACTATGGCTACACCTTC.

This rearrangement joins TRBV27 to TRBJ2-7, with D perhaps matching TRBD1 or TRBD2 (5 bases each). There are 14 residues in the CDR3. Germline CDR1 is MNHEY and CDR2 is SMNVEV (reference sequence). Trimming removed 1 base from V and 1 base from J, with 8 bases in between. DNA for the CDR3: TGTGCCAGCAGTTTATATGGGGGATCCTACGAGCAGTACTTC. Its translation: CASSLYGGSYEQYF.

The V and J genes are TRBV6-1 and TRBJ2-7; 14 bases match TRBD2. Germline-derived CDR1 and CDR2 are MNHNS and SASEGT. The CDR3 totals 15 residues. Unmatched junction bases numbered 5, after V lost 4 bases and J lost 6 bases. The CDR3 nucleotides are TGTGCCAGCAGTGGGACGGGACTAGCGGGAGTCGAGCAGTACTTC. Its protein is CASSGTGLAGVEQYF.

This CDR3 is CASTQGGTGDEQFF. CDR3 DNA: TGTGCCAGCACCCAAGGAGGGACCGGGGATGAGCAGTTCTTC. The rearrangement links TRBV28 to TRBJ2-1; tentative D call: TRBD2 (6 bases). CDR3 size: 14 residues. The V end was cut by 7 bases, the J end by 8 bases, with 18 bases between. Germline V gene data show CDR1 as MDHEN and CDR2 as SYDVKM.

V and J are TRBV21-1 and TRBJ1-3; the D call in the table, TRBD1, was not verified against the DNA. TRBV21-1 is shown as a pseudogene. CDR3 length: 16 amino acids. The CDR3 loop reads CASSKAQEYSGNTIYF. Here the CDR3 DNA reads TGTGCCAGCAGCAAAGCACAGGAGTACTCTGGAAACACCATATATTTT.

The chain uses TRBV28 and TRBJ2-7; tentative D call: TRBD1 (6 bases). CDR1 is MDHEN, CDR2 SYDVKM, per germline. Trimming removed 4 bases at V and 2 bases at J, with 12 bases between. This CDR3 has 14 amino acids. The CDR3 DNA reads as TGTGCCAGCAGTTCTGGACAGTCGACCTACGAGCAGTACTTC. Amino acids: CASSSGQSTYEQYF.

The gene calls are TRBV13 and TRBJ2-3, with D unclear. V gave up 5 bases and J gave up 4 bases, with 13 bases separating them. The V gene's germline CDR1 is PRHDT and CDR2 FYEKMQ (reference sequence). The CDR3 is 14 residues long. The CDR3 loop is CASSPNLNSDTQYF. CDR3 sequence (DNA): TGTGCCAGCAGCCCTAACCTCAATTCAGATACGCAGTATTTT.

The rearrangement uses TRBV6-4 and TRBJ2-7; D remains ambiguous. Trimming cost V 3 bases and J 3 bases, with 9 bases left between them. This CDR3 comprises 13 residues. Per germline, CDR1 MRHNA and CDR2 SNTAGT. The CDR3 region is CASSEGADYEQYF. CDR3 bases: TGTGCCAGCAGTGAGGGCGCAGACTACGAGCAGTACTTC.

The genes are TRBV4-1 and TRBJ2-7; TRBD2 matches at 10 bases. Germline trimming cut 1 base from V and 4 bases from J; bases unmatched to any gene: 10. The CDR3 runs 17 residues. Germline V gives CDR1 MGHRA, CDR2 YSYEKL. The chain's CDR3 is CASSQGVAGLAVYEQYF. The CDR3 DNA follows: TGCGCCAGCAGCCAAGGAGTTGCCGGACTAGCGGTGTACGAGCAGTACTTC.

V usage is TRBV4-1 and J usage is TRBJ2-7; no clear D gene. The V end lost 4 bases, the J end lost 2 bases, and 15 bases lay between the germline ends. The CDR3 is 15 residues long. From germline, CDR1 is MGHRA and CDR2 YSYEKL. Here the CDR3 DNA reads TGCGCCAGCAGCCCCATTGGTGACGGAGCCTACGAGCAGTACTTC. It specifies CASSPIGDGAYEQYF.

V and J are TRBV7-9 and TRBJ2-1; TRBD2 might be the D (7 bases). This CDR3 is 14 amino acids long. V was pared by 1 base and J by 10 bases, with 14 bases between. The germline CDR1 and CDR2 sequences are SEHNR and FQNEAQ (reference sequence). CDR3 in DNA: TGTGCCAGCAGCTTAGGGGGGCTAGCGGAGGAGCAGTTCTTC. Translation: CASSLGGLAEEQFF.

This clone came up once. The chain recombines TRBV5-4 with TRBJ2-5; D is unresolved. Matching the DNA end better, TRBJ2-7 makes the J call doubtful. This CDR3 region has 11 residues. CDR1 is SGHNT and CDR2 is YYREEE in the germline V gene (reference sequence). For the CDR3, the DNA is TGTGCCAGCAGCATCATGAACGAGCAGTACTTC. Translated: CASSIMNEQYF.

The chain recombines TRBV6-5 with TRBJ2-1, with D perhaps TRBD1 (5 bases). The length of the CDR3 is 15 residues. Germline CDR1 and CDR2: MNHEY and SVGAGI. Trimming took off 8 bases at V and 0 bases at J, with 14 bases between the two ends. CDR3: CASGKGRSSYNEQFF. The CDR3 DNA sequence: TGTGCCAGCGGAAAGGGGCGTAGCTCCTACAATGAGCAGTTCTTC.

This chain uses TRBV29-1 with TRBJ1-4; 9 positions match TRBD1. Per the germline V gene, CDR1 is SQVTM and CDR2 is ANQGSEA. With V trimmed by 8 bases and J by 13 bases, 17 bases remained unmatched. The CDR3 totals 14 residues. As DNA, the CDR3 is TGCAGCATTCAAACCGGGACAGGGTGGTCTAGACTGTTTTTT. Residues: CSIQTGTGWSRLFF.

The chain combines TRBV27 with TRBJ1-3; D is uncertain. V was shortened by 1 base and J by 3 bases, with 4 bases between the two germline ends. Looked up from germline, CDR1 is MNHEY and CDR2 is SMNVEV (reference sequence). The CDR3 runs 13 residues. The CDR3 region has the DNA TGTGCCAGCAGTTTATACGTTGGAAACACCATATATTTT. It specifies CASSLYVGNTIYF.

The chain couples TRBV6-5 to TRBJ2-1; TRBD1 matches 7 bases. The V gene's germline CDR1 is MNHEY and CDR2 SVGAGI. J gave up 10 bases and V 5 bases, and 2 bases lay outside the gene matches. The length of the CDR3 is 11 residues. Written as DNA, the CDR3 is TGTGCCAGCAGTCGGACAGGAGAGCAGTTCTTC. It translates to CASSRTGEQFF.

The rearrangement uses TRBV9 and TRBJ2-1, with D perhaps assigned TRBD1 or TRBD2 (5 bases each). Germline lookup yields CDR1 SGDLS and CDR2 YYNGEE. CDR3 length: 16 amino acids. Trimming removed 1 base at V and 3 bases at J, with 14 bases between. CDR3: CASSVPRDGIYNEQFF. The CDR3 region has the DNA TGTGCCAGCAGCGTACCCCGGGACGGCATCTACAATGAGCAGTTCTTC.

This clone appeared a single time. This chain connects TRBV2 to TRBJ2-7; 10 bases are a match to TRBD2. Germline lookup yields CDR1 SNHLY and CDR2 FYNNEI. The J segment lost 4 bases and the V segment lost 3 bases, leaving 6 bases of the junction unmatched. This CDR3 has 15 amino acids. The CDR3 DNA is TGTGCCAGCAGTGATCCTAGCGGGAGTATGTACGAGCAGTACTTC. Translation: CASSDPSGSMYEQYF. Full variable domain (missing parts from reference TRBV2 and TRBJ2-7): EPEVTQTPSHQVTQMGQEVILRCVPISNHLYFYWYRQILGQKVEFLVSFYNNEISEKSEIFDDQFSVERPDGSNFTLKIRSTKLEDSAMYFCASSDPSGSMYEQYFGPGTRLTVT.

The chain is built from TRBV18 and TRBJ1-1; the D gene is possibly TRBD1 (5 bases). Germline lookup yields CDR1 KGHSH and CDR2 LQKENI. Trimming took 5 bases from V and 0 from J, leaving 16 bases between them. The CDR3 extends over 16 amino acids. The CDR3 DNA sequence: TGTGCCAGCTCAGCGGCCGGGACGGACGTGAACACTGAAGCTTTCTTT. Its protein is CASSAAGTDVNTEAFF.